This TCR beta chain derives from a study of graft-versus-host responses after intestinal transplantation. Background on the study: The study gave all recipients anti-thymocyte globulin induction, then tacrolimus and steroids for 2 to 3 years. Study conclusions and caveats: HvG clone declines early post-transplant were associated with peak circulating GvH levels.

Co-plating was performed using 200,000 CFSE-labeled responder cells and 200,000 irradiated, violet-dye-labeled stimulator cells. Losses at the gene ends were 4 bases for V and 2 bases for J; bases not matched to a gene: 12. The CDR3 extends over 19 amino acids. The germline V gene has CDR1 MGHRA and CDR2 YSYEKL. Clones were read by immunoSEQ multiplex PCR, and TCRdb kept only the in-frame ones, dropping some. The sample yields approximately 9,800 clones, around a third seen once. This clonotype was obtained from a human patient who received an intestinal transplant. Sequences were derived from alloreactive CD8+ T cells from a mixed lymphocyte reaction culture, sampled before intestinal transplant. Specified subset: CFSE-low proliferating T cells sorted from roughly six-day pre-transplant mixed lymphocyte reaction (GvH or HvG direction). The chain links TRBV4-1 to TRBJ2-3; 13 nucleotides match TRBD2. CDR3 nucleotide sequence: TGCGCCAGCAGCCCCCAACTGGGACTAGCGGGGCCCCACACAGATACGCAGTATTTT. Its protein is CASSPQLGLAGPHTDTQYF.